These T cell receptor beta chains were read from a single sample in a study of blood T cell repertoires in COVID-19. Produced via immunoSEQ multiplex PCR; TCRdb's table is partial and in-frame only. The sample has 80,000 or so clones; approximately 86% are singletons. Material: peripheral blood. These receptors were obtained from a human donor in a cohort sampled during active COVID-19. Each CDR3 is given with its conserved first and last residue.

cdr3_length: 14; v_call: TRBV7-9; cdr3_aa: CASSYGQLNYGYTF
cdr3_length: 15; v_call: TRBV28; cdr3_aa: CATGSLYSGANVLTF
cdr3_length: 16; v_call: TRBV24-1; cdr3_aa: CATSEPGGPNTGELFF
cdr3_length: 13; v_call: TRBV5-4; cdr3_aa: CASSPDREETQYF
cdr3_length: 15; v_call: TRBV3-1/TRBV3-2; cdr3_aa: CASSLRDIYNYGYTF
cdr3_length: 14; v_call: TRBV27; cdr3_aa: CASRGDRTNTEAFF
cdr3_length: 16; v_call: TRBV4-2; cdr3_aa: CASSQGAGGSYNEQFF
cdr3_length: 16; v_call: TRBV5-1; cdr3_aa: CASSPGTGSSYNEQFF
cdr3_length: 16; v_call: TRBV28; cdr3_aa: CASATSGPGGYYGYTF
cdr3_length: 17; v_call: TRBV4-1; cdr3_aa: CASSQEPGSSYNSPLHF
cdr3_length: 16; v_call: TRBV24-1; cdr3_aa: CATSDLIQHCGNTIYF
cdr3_length: 15; v_call: TRBV15; cdr3_aa: CATSRVSATNEKLFF
cdr3_length: 13; v_call: TRBV20-1; cdr3_aa: CSASQSVYNEQFF
cdr3_length: 14; v_call: TRBV7-3; cdr3_aa: CASKRGHSTDTQYF
cdr3_length: 14; v_call: TRBV27; cdr3_aa: CASSPRDRGYEQYF
cdr3_length: 15; v_call: TRBV9; cdr3_aa: CASSVDRGLTGEQYF
cdr3_length: 15; v_call: TRBV6-2/TRBV6-3; cdr3_aa: CASSYWTGRGDTQYF
cdr3_length: 15; v_call: TRBV4-1; cdr3_aa: CASSQDRGGSDTQYF
cdr3_length: 13; v_call: TRBV5-1; cdr3_aa: CASSWDRGETQYF
cdr3_length: 14; v_call: TRBV5-1; cdr3_aa: CASSYRENTDTQYF
cdr3_length: 15; v_call: TRBV29-1; cdr3_aa: CSVERGRANTDTQYF
cdr3_length: 18; v_call: TRBV18; cdr3_aa: CASSRGVPGAPLSYEQYF
cdr3_length: 15; v_call: TRBV7-2; cdr3_aa: CASSLVPRRDNEQFF
cdr3_length: 13; v_call: TRBV10-3; cdr3_aa: CAISELRDSPLHF
cdr3_length: 13; v_call: TRBV6-5; cdr3_aa: CASKGRTTYEQYF
cdr3_length: 15; v_call: TRBV18; cdr3_aa: CASSRRGRDNSPLHF
cdr3_length: 12; v_call: TRBV7-9; cdr3_aa: CASSLAVEGQFF
cdr3_length: 14; v_call: TRBV7-8; cdr3_aa: CASSSRTVGYEQYF
cdr3_length: 15; v_call: TRBV27; cdr3_aa: CASSSRGRGTGELFF
cdr3_length: 14; v_call: TRBV5-1; cdr3_aa: CASSWTGESTEAFF
cdr3_length: 15; v_call: TRBV6-1; cdr3_aa: CASSELGGRVDTQYF
cdr3_length: 15; v_call: TRBV6-5; cdr3_aa: CASRGDRDRVYEQYF
cdr3_length: 16; v_call: TRBV10-1; cdr3_aa: CASSALTGGSTDTQYF
cdr3_length: 13; v_call: TRBV5-1; cdr3_aa: CASSPGGNYGYTF
cdr3_length: 9; v_call: TRBV7-9; cdr3_aa: CAPEETQYF
cdr3_length: 16; v_call: TRBV5-1; cdr3_aa: CASSPSANADTGELFF
cdr3_length: 16; v_call: TRBV3-1/TRBV3-2; cdr3_aa: CASSQLGLAINNEQFF
cdr3_length: 18; v_call: TRBV28; cdr3_aa: CASSLPQGLAGRSYEQYF
cdr3_length: 16; v_call: TRBV4-2; cdr3_aa: CASSPLAGAPTGELFF
cdr3_length: 12; v_call: TRBV7-9; cdr3_aa: CASSLARALYTF
cdr3_length: 14; v_call: TRBV7-9; cdr3_aa: CASSLSAVGSPLHF
cdr3_length: 12; v_call: TRBV18; cdr3_aa: CASSVQGNEQFF
cdr3_length: 15; v_call: TRBV10-3; cdr3_aa: CAISERARQEGEQFF
cdr3_length: 16; v_call: TRBV6-6; cdr3_aa: CASSYRHGTGKSPLHF
cdr3_length: 14; v_call: TRBV11-2; cdr3_aa: CASSRTGTADTQYF